Listed below are T cell receptor delta chains from one sample, sequenced in a study of gamma-delta chains in newborns, infants, children. TCRdb re-called the reads with CATT. The sample lists around 8,100 delta-chain clones; 3% to 3.5% were seen once. The sequencing sample was made of blood. The receptors originated from a child who was a newborn, infant or young child, either healthy, febrile or measles-vaccinated (not recorded which). The CDR3 runs from the conserved cysteine through the conserved F or W. Fields, in order: clone size, J gene, D gene, V gene, CDR3 DNA, CDR3 protein. D genes are given only for firm matches. Where a row states a size, it is once, few, many or the class of an expanded clone; other rows omit it.

few,TRDJ3,TRDD3,TRDV2,TGTGCCTGTGACACGCTGGGGGATCTCTCCTGGGACACCCGACAGATGTTTTTC,CACDTLGDLSWDTRQMFF
-,TRDJ2,TRDD3,TRDV2,TGTGCCTGTGACAACATACTGGGGGATAAGGCTTTGACAGCACAACTCTTCTTT,CACDNILGDKALTAQLFF
medium-sized,TRDJ3,TRDD3,TRDV2,TGTGCCTGTGACACTCCTGGGGGTTACAGCTCCTGGGACACCCGACAGATGTTTTTC,CACDTPGGYSSWDTRQMFF
few,TRDJ3,-,TRDV2,TGTGCCTGTGACACCTGGGGTTCCTGGGACACCCGACAGACGTTTTTC,CACDTWGSWDTRQTFF
medium-sized,TRDJ1,TRDD3,TRDV3,TGTGCCTCCGTACTGGGGGACACCGATAAACTCATCTTT,CASVLGDTDKLIF
few,TRDJ3,TRDD3,TRDV2,TGTGCCTGTGACTCGTACTGGGGGATACCAAGCTCCTGGGACACCCGACAGATGTTTTTC,CACDSYWGIPSSWDTRQMFF
-,TRDJ1,-,TRDV2,TGTGCCTGTGACACCGTGGGGAAGTACACCGATAAACTCATCTTT,CACDTVGKYTDKLIF
medium-sized,TRDJ3,TRDD3,TRDV2,TGTGCCTGTGACAGTACTGGGGGGCGCTCCTGGGACACCCGGCAGATGTTTTTC,CACDSTGGRSWDTRQMFF
medium-sized,TRDJ3,TRDD3,TRDV2,TGTGCCTGTGACGTACTGGGGGACCCCTCCTGGGACACCCGACAGATGTTTTTC,CACDVLGDPSWDTRQMFF
-,TRDJ3,TRDD3,TRDV2,TGTGCCTGTGACCTACTGGGGGATACGGTAAGCTCCTGGGACACCCGACAGATGTTTTTC,CACDLLGDTVSSWDTRQMFF
few,TRDJ1,TRDD3,TRDV1,TGTGCTCTTGGGGAACACAAGGGGATAGACACCGATAAACTCATCTTT,CALGEHKGIDTDKLIF
medium-sized,TRDJ2,TRDD3,TRDV2,TGTGCCTGTGACTACTGGGGGTCAACCCCTTTGACAGCACAACTCTTCTTT,CACDYWGSTPLTAQLFF
few,TRDJ1,TRDD3,TRDV2,TGTGCCTGTGACACGTTGGGGGATACGTTGACCGATAAAATCATCTTT,CACDTLGDTLTDKIIF
medium-sized,TRDJ1,-,TRDV2,TGTGCCTGTGACACCTGGGGACGGCTTAACGATAAACTCATCTTT,CACDTWGRLNDKLIF
medium-sized,TRDJ1,TRDD3,TRDV2,TGTGCCTGTGACACCGGGGGATCCGATAAACTCATCTTT,CACDTGGSDKLIF
medium-sized,TRDJ1,TRDD3,TRDV2,TGTGCCTGTGACATACTGGGGGAGTACACCGATAAACTCATCTTT,CACDILGEYTDKLIF
few,TRDJ2,TRDD3,TRDV2,TGTGCCTGTGATACGATCGGACTAGGGGGGATACAAGAAGCACAACTATTCTTT,CACDTIGLGGIQEAQLFF
few,TRDJ2,TRDD3,TRDV2,TGTGCCTGTGACATACTGGGGGATCCAGGTTTGACAGCACAACTCTTCTTT,CACDILGDPGLTAQLFF
few,TRDJ1,TRDD3,TRDV1,TGTGCTCTTGGGGAACTTCGTACTGGGGGATACGCACGGTACACCGATAAACTCATCTTT,CALGELRTGGYARYTDKLIF
few,TRDJ3,-,TRDV2,TGTGCCTGTGACACCTGGGGGGGGAGCTCCTGGGGCACCCGACAGATGTTTTTC,CACDTWGGSSWGTRQMFF
-,TRDJ3,TRDD3,TRDV2,TGTGCCTGTGACAATTCGTACTGGGGGAGCTCCTGGGACACCCGACAGATGTTTTTC,CACDNSYWGSSWDTRQMFF
medium-sized,TRDJ3,TRDD3,TRDV2,TGTGCCTGTGACACTCCTACTGGGGGTTACTCCTGGGACACCCGACAGATGTTTTTC,CACDTPTGGYSWDTRQMFF
few,TRDJ3,TRDD3,TRDV2,TGTGCCTGTGACCAACTGGGGGATAAGTTCGGCTCCTGGGACACCCGACAGATGTTTTTC,CACDQLGDKFGSWDTRQMFF
medium-sized,TRDJ1,TRDD3,TRDV2,TGTGCCTGTGACCAACTGGGGGACACCGATAAACTCATCTTT,CACDQLGDTDKLIF
-,TRDJ3,TRDD3,TRDV2,TGTGCCTGTGACAATGCTGGGGGGAGCTCCCGGGACACCCGACAGATGTTTTTC,CACDNAGGSSRDTRQMFF
medium-sized,TRDJ1,TRDD3,TRDV2,TGTGCCTGTGACTTACTGGGGGAAAGTTGGACCGATAAACTCATCTTT,CACDLLGESWTDKLIF
large,TRDJ2,TRDD3,TRDV2,TGTGCCTGTGACGTACTGGGGGATTTGACAGCACAACTCTTCTTT,CACDVLGDLTAQLFF